This TCR beta chain was sequenced in a study of technical replicates of blood from a handful of donors. Clones were read by immunoSEQ multiplex PCR, and TCRdb kept only the in-frame ones, dropping some. Found here are almost 90,000 clones, around 96% of them singletons; the top ten hold about 0.22%. Per germline, CDR1 WNHNN and CDR2 SYGVQD (reference sequence). The CDR3 spans 15 residues. V shed 2 bases and J shed 5 bases, with 13 bases lying between them. The TCR comes from a human donor in good health. This chain connects TRBV10-1 to TRBJ2-1, with a possible D match to TRBD1 (6 bases). The sample was T cells isolated from PBMCs. This CDR3 is CASSEPQGPNNEQFF. CDR3 DNA sequence: TGCGCCAGCAGTGAGCCCCAGGGGCCCAACAATGAGCAGTTCTTC.